The 22 T cell receptor beta chains below come from one sample, sequenced in a study of CD8 T cells in Susac syndrome. With random hexamers, reverse transcription was performed on about 0.5 to 1 ug of RNA. TCRdb itself ran the immunoSEQ multiplex PCR reads through MiXCR, one entry per CDR3 protein. This table holds 150,000 to 200,000 distinct CDR3 sequences, about 91% found once. Sequenced material: CD4+ T cells from PBMCs. The receptors derive from a human donor in good health.

The chain employs TRBV9 and TRBJ2-3; no reliable D call. Per germline, CDR1 SGDLS and CDR2 YYNGEE. The V gene lost 1 base and the J gene lost 0 bases, with 6 bases spanning the gap. The CDR3 runs to 14 residues. Here the CDR3 DNA reads TGTGCCAGCAGCGTACTGTCTAGCACAGATACGCAGTATTTT. As protein: CASSVLSSTDTQYF.

V is TRBV28 and J is TRBJ2-7; 8 positions agree with TRBD1. The CDR3 has 14 residues. Trimming took 5 bases from V and 5 from J; bases not matched to a gene: 8. Looked up from germline, CDR1 is MDHEN and CDR2 is SYDVKM. This CDR3 reads CASSPQDRDNEQYF. The CDR3 nucleotides read TGTGCCAGCAGTCCCCAGGACAGGGATAACGAGCAGTACTTC.

This chain links TRBV4-1 with TRBJ1-2; D gene unclear. The CDR3 is made up of 16 amino acids. Trimming took off 0 bases at V and 4 bases at J, with 15 bases between the two ends. The germline CDR1 and CDR2 sequences are MGHRA and YSYEKL. CDR3 DNA: TGCGCCAGCAGCCAAGATCCTGCGCAACTCGGCTATGGCTACACCTTC. Its translation is CASSQDPAQLGYGYTF.

The chain joins TRBV30 to TRBJ2-1, with no clear D. CDR3 length: 10 amino acids. Germline lookup yields CDR1 GTSNPN and CDR2 SVGIG (reference sequence). V dropped 7 bases and J dropped 5 bases, with 6 bases sitting between them. The CDR3 loop reads CAFSDNEQFF. CDR3 nucleotide sequence: TGTGCCTTTTCAGACAATGAGCAGTTCTTC.

This clonotype was seen a few times. This chain connects TRBV6-5 to TRBJ2-7; TRBD1 agrees at 11 bases. This CDR3 region has 19 residues. Germline lookup yields CDR1 MNHEY and CDR2 SVGAGI. The V segment lost 4 bases and the J segment 4 bases; nucleotides outside the gene matches: 18. The CDR3 DNA sequence: TGTGCCAGCAGTTTAACCGGGACAGGGGGTAGCGGGAGAATGTACGAGCAGTACTTC. Translated, it gives CASSLTGTGGSGRMYEQYF.

The chain is built from TRBV7-2 and TRBJ2-2; 10 bases match TRBD2. V trimming: 5 bases; J trimming: 3 bases; junction bases outside the gene matches: 9. CDR3 size: 17 residues. CDR1 is SGHTA, CDR2 FQGNSA, per germline. CDR3 sequence (DNA): TGTGCCAGCAGCCCCGAAGCGGGAGGGCCCTACACCGGGGAGCTGTTTTTT. Encoded protein: CASSPEAGGPYTGELFF. The full variable domain, in which reference TRBV7-2 and TRBJ2-2 provide the parts outside the CDR3, is GAGVSQSPSNKVTEKGKDVELRCDPISGHTALYWYRQSLGQGLEFLIYFQGNSAPDKSGLPSDRFSAERTGGSVSTLTIQRTQQEDSAVYLCASSPEAGGPYTGELFFGEGSRLTVL.

The chain links TRBV3-1 to TRBJ1-1; TRBD1 matches 7 bases. Trimming cost V 0 bases and J 5 bases; bases outside gene matches: 6. Germline CDR1 LGHDT, CDR2 YNNKEL (reference sequence). This CDR3 contains 15 residues. The CDR3 protein is CASSQDRVRGTEAFF. As DNA, the CDR3 is TGTGCCAGCAGCCAAGATAGAGTCAGGGGGACTGAAGCTTTCTTT.

This chain links TRBV5-8 with TRBJ2-3; weak D call: TRBD1 (5 bases). The CDR3 spans 15 residues. The germline gives CDR1 SGHTS, CDR2 YDEGEE. V was pared by 1 base and J by 5 bases, with 14 bases between. The CDR3: CASSLTKRTRDTQYF. The CDR3 DNA sequence: TGTGCCAGCAGCTTGACGAAGAGGACACGAGATACGCAGTATTTT.

This chain connects TRBV2 to TRBJ2-6; D gene ambiguous. Germline-derived CDR1 and CDR2 are SNHLY and FYNNEI. The CDR3 runs 15 residues. Trimming shortened V by 4 bases and J by 1 base, and 8 bases separated the two germline ends. CDR3 DNA: TGTGCCAGCAGTGCTAGGCCATCTGGGGCCAACGTCCTGACTTTC. Protein: CASSARPSGANVLTF.

V is TRBV4-3 and J is TRBJ2-3, with 10 nucleotides matching TRBD1. Germline trimming cut 3 bases from V and 5 bases from J; bases unmatched to any gene: 8. Germline V gene data show CDR1 as LGHNA and CDR2 as YSLEER. The CDR3 covers 16 residues. This chain's CDR3 is CASSHRQGALRDTQYF. CDR3 DNA: TGCGCCAGCAGCCATCGACAGGGGGCTCTGAGAGATACGCAGTATTTT.

The V and J genes are TRBV7-3 and TRBJ2-1; 7 nucleotides match TRBD1. V shed 5 bases, J shed 5 bases, and the junction held 3 bases outside the gene matches. The CDR3 loop spans 13 amino acids. CDR1 and CDR2 (germline): SGHTA, FQGTGA. In nucleotides, the CDR3 is TGTGCCAGCAGCCGGGACAGTGACAATGAGCAGTTCTTC. Its protein product is CASSRDSDNEQFF.

The V call is TRBV7-3, the J call TRBJ2-1; D is possibly TRBD2 (6 bases). The germline CDR1 and CDR2 sequences are SGHTA and FQGTGA. The V gene lost 4 bases and the J gene lost 5 bases, with 15 bases spanning the gap. The CDR3 has 15 residues. In nucleotides, the CDR3 is TGTGCCAGCAGCTCCAAGCGGGCTCCGCACAATGAGCAGTTCTTC. This translates into CASSSKRAPHNEQFF.

The J gene is TRBJ1-1, the V gene TRBV29-1, with no clear D. V shed 7 bases and J shed 1 base, with 13 bases lying between them. This CDR3 spans 13 amino acids. Germline CDR1 reads SQVTM; CDR2 reads ANQGSEA. The CDR3 sequence is CSAPDPGNTEAFF. As DNA, the CDR3 is TGCAGCGCACCTGACCCCGGGAACACTGAAGCTTTCTTT.

This clonotype was observed once. This chain joins TRBV4-3 and TRBJ1-6; possible D gene TRBD1, 6 bases. Looked up from germline, CDR1 is LGHNA and CDR2 is YSLEER. V lost 2 bases and J lost 9, with 11 bases in between. The CDR3 has 14 amino acids. The DNA for the CDR3 is TGCGCCAGCAGCCAACAGAGGGGGGCTTCACCCCTCCACTTT. This translates into CASSQQRGASPLHF.

This clonotype was counted once. The V gene is TRBV5-1, the J gene TRBJ2-5; unclear D gene. The CDR3 totals 13 residues. The germline V gene has CDR1 SGHRS and CDR2 YFSETQ. Between the trimmed V and J ends, which lost 3 bases and 5 bases, there was a span of 11 bases. The CDR3 DNA follows: TGCGCCAGCAGCTGGGAAGGGTGGGAGACCCAGTACTTC. Translating it yields CASSWEGWETQYF.

This clonotype appeared a single time. J is TRBJ1-1 and V is TRBV6-1; a weak D match, TRBD1 (5 bases). Trimming removed 2 bases at V and 3 bases at J, with 10 bases between. The germline V gene has CDR1 MNHNS and CDR2 SASEGT. The CDR3 has 14 residues. The CDR3 loop reads CASSERGGDTEAFF. CDR3 sequence (DNA): TGTGCCAGCAGTGAAAGGGGAGGGGACACTGAAGCTTTCTTT.

This clonotype was found once. The rearrangement links TRBV28 to TRBJ1-1; D not resolved. Trimming stripped 7 bases from V and 3 bases from J, with 15 bases between. The length of the CDR3 is 14 residues. Germline CDR1 and CDR2: MDHEN and SYDVKM. The CDR3 reads CASMSPSVYTEAFF. The CDR3, as DNA: TGTGCCAGCATGTCCCCTAGTGTTTACACTGAAGCTTTCTTT.

The rearrangement joins TRBV5-1 to TRBJ2-7; D gene unclear. The CDR3 runs 13 residues. The germline V gene has CDR1 SGHRS and CDR2 YFSETQ. V gave up 4 bases and J gave up 2 bases, with 10 bases separating them. CDR3 in amino acids: CASSIAEAYEQYF. The CDR3 coding sequence is TGCGCCAGCAGCATCGCCGAAGCCTACGAGCAGTACTTC. The whole variable domain, filled in from reference TRBV5-1 and TRBJ2-7, reads KAGVTQTPRYLIKTRGQQVTLSCSPISGHRSVSWYQQTPGQGLQFLFEYFSETQRNKGNFPGRFSGRQFSNSRSEMNVSTLELGDSALYLCASSIAEAYEQYFGPGTRLTVT.

This chain links TRBV5-6 with TRBJ2-3; possible D gene TRBD1, 6 bases. CDR3 size: 14 residues. Trimming removed 2 bases from V and 0 bases from J, with 7 bases in between. Germline V lookup: CDR1 SGHDT, CDR2 YYEEEE. In DNA form, the CDR3 reads TGTGCCAGCAGCTTCACAGGGAGCACAGATACGCAGTATTTT. Amino acids: CASSFTGSTDTQYF.

The chain joins TRBV5-1 to TRBJ2-1; TRBD2 might be the D (7 bases). The germline V gene encodes CDR1 SGHRS and CDR2 YFSETQ. CDR3 length equals 13 residues. The V gene lost 3 bases and the J gene lost 6 bases, with 10 bases spanning the gap. The CDR3 nucleotides read TGCGCCAGCAGCTGGGGGGGCAGCAATGAGCAGTTCTTC. Its protein is CASSWGGSNEQFF.

The rearrangement uses TRBV5-1 and TRBJ1-1; 11 nucleotides align to TRBD1. V lost 4 bases to trimming and J lost 7 bases; unmatched junction nucleotides: 6. This CDR3 contains 14 residues. Germline CDR1 SGHRS, CDR2 YFSETQ. Written as DNA, the CDR3 is TGCGCCAGCAGCCCACGGGACAGGGGGGGTGAAGCTTTCTTT. Translating gives CASSPRDRGGEAFF. Based on the CDR3 plus reference TRBV5-1 and TRBJ1-1, the full variable domain is KAGVTQTPRYLIKTRGQQVTLSCSPISGHRSVSWYQQTPGQGLQFLFEYFSETQRNKGNFPGRFSGRQFSNSRSEMNVSTLELGDSALYLCASSPRDRGGEAFFGQGTRLTVV.

The rearrangement links TRBV24-1 to TRBJ2-5; 7 nucleotides align to TRBD1. V dropped 10 bases and J dropped 1; count of bases not matched to a gene: 8. The CDR3 has 14 amino acids. CDR1 KGHDR and CDR2 SFDVKD come from the germline V gene. DNA of the CDR3: TGTGCCACAGGATCCGGGACAGCCCAAGAGACCCAGTACTTC. Protein: CATGSGTAQETQYF.